This T cell receptor beta chain comes out of a study of OX40 agonist ivuxolimab in advanced cancers. The overall study: Patients with hepatocellular carcinoma, melanoma, renal cell or head and neck cancer made up the dose-escalation patients. Three dose-escalation patients had partial responses: one with hepatocellular carcinoma and two with cutaneous melanoma. Study results and limitations: CD4+ and CD8+ blood T cells expanded clonally by week 6 at 0.1 to 3.0 mg/kg.

Only in-frame clones appear in the TCRdb table, and some are missing; sequencing was by immunoSEQ multiplex PCR. The sample records over 80,000 clones, 92% being singletons. Germline assignment: CDR1 GTSNPN and CDR2 SVGIG (reference sequence). The CDR3 covers 14 residues. V dropped 5 bases and J dropped 4; count of bases not matched to a gene: 10. Blood samples were obtained at baseline, cycle 4 day 1, and cycle 7 day 1. Remarks on this clone: What it binds is not known.

The sequenced sample was CD4+ or CD8+ T cells sorted from blood, obtained in a trial of the OX40 agonist ivuxolimab. This receptor was identified in an adult with an advanced solid tumor such as melanoma, head and neck, liver or kidney cancer. The gene calls are TRBV30 and TRBJ1-1, with TRBD1 identical over 7 bases. DNA of the CDR3: TGTGCCTGGGGCCTGACAGGGTGGGCCACTGAAGCTTTCTTT. Protein: CAWGLTGWATEAFF.